Presented here are 18 T cell receptor beta chains from one specimen sequenced in a study of Ad26.COV2.S vaccination and SARS-CoV-2 variants. The data were produced by immunoSEQ multiplex PCR, yet TCRdb's version contains in-frame clones alone and is incomplete. The data hold 46,000 or so clones, with 75% to 85% observed a single time. Sequencing used peripheral blood, obtained after recovery from COVID-19. All receptors come from a human donor who had recovered from COVID-19.

Comment on this clone: Lacking the conserved final phenylalanine or tryptophan, this CDR3 likely reflects a read error. The rearrangement links TRBV11-2 to TRBJ1-3; D possibly corresponds to TRBD1 (5 bases). Germline values: CDR1 SGHAT, CDR2 FQNNGV. V was trimmed by 0 bases and J by 4 bases, leaving 13 bases between them. The length of the CDR3 is 16 residues. CDR3 residues: CASSLDGRVWGNTIYL. CDR3 nucleotides: TGTGCCAGCAGCTTAGACGGCAGGGTGTGGGGAAACACCATATATCTT.

The genes are TRBV5-1 and TRBJ1-4; D is uncertain. In germline, CDR1 is SGHRS, CDR2 YFSETQ. The V end was cut by 5 bases, the J end by 6 bases, with 17 bases between. The CDR3 is 15 residues long. DNA for the CDR3: TGCGCCAGCAGACCGGACCCTAATTCCGATGAAAAACTGTTTTTT. This translates into CASRPDPNSDEKLFF.

CDR3 coding DNA: TGTGCCAGCAGCGTAGGAGGGAGGGCAGGGGGTCTAGGTTCCTATGGCTACACCTTC. This sequence encodes CASSVGGRAGGLGSYGYTF. J is TRBJ1-2 and V is TRBV9; 7 nucleotides agree with TRBD1. This CDR3 region has 19 residues. The J segment lost 4 bases and the V segment lost 0 bases, leaving 18 bases of the junction unmatched. CDR1 is SGDLS and CDR2 is YYNGEE in the germline V gene.

This rearrangement joins TRBV9 to TRBJ1-3, with 7 bases identical to TRBD1. The germline gives CDR1 SGDLS, CDR2 YYNGEE. This CDR3 is 14 amino acids long. J gave up 2 bases and V 2 bases, and 1 base lay outside the gene matches. For the CDR3, the DNA is TGTGCCAGCAGCGTTACAGGGGCTGGAAACACCATATATTTT. It is translated as CASSVTGAGNTIYF.

The rearrangement joins TRBV28 to TRBJ2-3, with D perhaps matching TRBD1 (7 bases). The CDR3 has 14 residues. V lost 2 bases, J lost 6 bases, and 12 bases lay in between. CDR1 is MDHEN, CDR2 SYDVKM, per germline. CDR3 DNA: TGTGCCAGCAGTTTAGGTCAGGGGGGCGATACGCAGTATTTT. Amino acids: CASSLGQGGDTQYF. Supplemented by reference TRBV28 and TRBJ2-3, the full variable domain reads DVKVTQSSRYLVKRTGEKVFLECVQDMDHENMFWYRQDPGLGLRLIYFSYDVKMKEKGDIPEGYSVSREKKERFSLILESASTNQTSMYLCASSLGQGGDTQYFGPGTRLTVL.

This clone was seen only once. The chain employs TRBV7-3 and TRBJ2-3; 8 bases fit TRBD1. CDR1 is SGHTA and CDR2 is FQGTGA in the germline V gene. V lost 5 bases, J lost 3 bases, and 7 bases stayed unmatched. The length of the CDR3 is 15 residues. This chain's CDR3 is CASSPGQGATDTQYF. In DNA, the CDR3 is TGTGCCAGCAGCCCTGGGCAGGGGGCTACAGATACGCAGTATTTT.

The chain has TRBV18 and TRBJ1-1; D not certain. Looked up from germline, CDR1 is KGHSH and CDR2 is LQKENI. The V end lost 2 bases, the J end lost 0 bases, and 7 bases lay between the germline ends. The CDR3 spans 14 residues. For the CDR3, the DNA is TGTGCCAGCTCACCAACGACAATGAACACTGAAGCTTTCTTT. It encodes CASSPTTMNTEAFF.

The chain joins TRBV6-5 to TRBJ2-5; TRBD1 matches 8 bases. The V gene end was trimmed by 6 bases and the J gene end by 4 bases; junction bases not matched to a gene: 7. The germline gives CDR1 MNHEY, CDR2 SVGAGI. The CDR3 loop spans 14 amino acids. CDR3 region: CASRQGARPETQYF. The CDR3 nucleotides are TGTGCCAGCAGGCAGGGGGCGCGCCCAGAGACCCAGTACTTC.

The chain couples TRBV24-1 to TRBJ1-5, with 7 bases that match TRBD1. The V and J ends lost 4 bases and 5 bases, in that order; junction bases with no gene match: 7. Per germline, CDR1 KGHDR and CDR2 SFDVKD. This CDR3 contains 15 residues. CDR3 sequence reads: CATSDTTGPHQPQHF. The CDR3 DNA reads as TGTGCCACCAGTGACACGACAGGGCCCCATCAGCCCCAGCATTTT.

The gene calls are TRBV28 and TRBJ1-1; D unclear. V lost 6 bases and J 8 bases, leaving 19 bases between the germline ends. Germline CDR1 and CDR2: MDHEN and SYDVKM. This CDR3 is 14 amino acids long. This CDR3 reads CASSPTPTWLEAFF. The CDR3, as DNA: TGTGCCAGCAGCCCCACTCCAACCTGGTTGGAAGCTTTCTTT.

The gene calls are TRBV3-1 (or the pseudogene TRBV3-2) and TRBJ1-1; D perhaps matches TRBD1 (5 bases). This CDR3 has 13 residues. V shed 4 bases and J shed 4 bases, with 10 bases lying between them. Germline V gene sequence: CDR1 LGHDT, CDR2 YNNKEL (reference sequence). The CDR3 region is CASSLQAGTEAFF. In nucleotides, the CDR3 is TGTGCCAGCAGCCTACAGGCGGGCACTGAAGCTTTCTTT.

This clone was observed once. This chain links TRBV2 with TRBJ2-1; possibly TRBD1 for D (6 bases). There are 15 residues in the CDR3. Germline V lookup: CDR1 SNHLY, CDR2 FYNNEI. V was clipped by 0 bases and J by 13 bases, with 19 bases between them. The CDR3 DNA follows: TGTGCCAGCAGTGAAGCTCTCATGAGCAGGGGTAGACAGTTCTTC. Its protein is CASSEALMSRGRQFF.

The chain links TRBV10-2 to TRBJ1-2, with D unclear. Germline values: CDR1 WSHSY, CDR2 SAAADI. The CDR3 length is 17 residues. V was clipped by 4 bases and J by 4 bases, with 22 bases between them. In DNA form, the CDR3 reads TGCGCCAGCAGTGTGCGGCAGTATCTTGAGGGCTTCTATGGCTACACCTTC. It yields the protein CASSVRQYLEGFYGYTF.

The chain carries TRBV5-6 and TRBJ1-2; no reliable D call. The CDR3 runs 14 residues. With 2 bases removed from V and 2 bases from J, the gap between germline ends came to 10 bases. Germline values: CDR1 SGHDT, CDR2 YYEEEE. The CDR3 DNA reads TGTGCCAGCAGCTTACGGGAGCGGAACTATGGCTACACCTTC. Translation: CASSLRERNYGYTF.

In nucleotides, the CDR3 is TGTGCCATCAGTGAGTCTTCCCCAGGACAGAAGGGCACTGAAGCTTTCTTT. The encoded protein is CAISESSPGQKGTEAFF. V usage is TRBV10-3 and J usage is TRBJ1-1, with D possibly TRBD1 on 6 matching bases. The germline gives CDR1 ENHRY, CDR2 SYGVKD. The V and J ends lost 0 bases and 4 bases respectively, with 18 bases between them. The length of the CDR3 is 17 residues.

The genes are TRBV3-1 (or the pseudogene TRBV3-2) and TRBJ2-7; D is perhaps TRBD1 (6 bases). V lost 4 bases, J lost 4 bases, and 14 bases lay in between. CDR1 is LGHDT and CDR2 is YNNKEL in the germline V gene (reference sequence). The CDR3 extends over 14 amino acids. The CDR3 DNA reads TGTGCCAGCAGCCGCATCGGAACAGGGTACGAGCAGTACTTC. Protein sequence: CASSRIGTGYEQYF.

V is TRBV5-1 and J is TRBJ2-3; 11 bases line up with TRBD2. This CDR3 comprises 20 residues. V dropped 3 bases and J dropped 4; count of bases not matched to a gene: 19. Germline V gives CDR1 SGHRS, CDR2 YFSETQ. CDR3 coding DNA: TGCGCCAGCAGCTCGAGGATGTCTAGCGGGAGGCCGAGGGTCCCAGATACGCAGTATTTT. Translation gives CASSSRMSSGRPRVPDTQYF.

The V gene is TRBV7-9, the J gene TRBJ1-6; no clear D gene. The germline CDR1 and CDR2 sequences are SEHNR and FQNEAQ (reference sequence). V shed 5 bases and J shed 7 bases, with 3 bases lying between them. The CDR3 is 11 amino acids. The CDR3 bases are TGTGCCAGCAGCCACAATTCACCCCTCCACTTT. This codes for CASSHNSPLHF.